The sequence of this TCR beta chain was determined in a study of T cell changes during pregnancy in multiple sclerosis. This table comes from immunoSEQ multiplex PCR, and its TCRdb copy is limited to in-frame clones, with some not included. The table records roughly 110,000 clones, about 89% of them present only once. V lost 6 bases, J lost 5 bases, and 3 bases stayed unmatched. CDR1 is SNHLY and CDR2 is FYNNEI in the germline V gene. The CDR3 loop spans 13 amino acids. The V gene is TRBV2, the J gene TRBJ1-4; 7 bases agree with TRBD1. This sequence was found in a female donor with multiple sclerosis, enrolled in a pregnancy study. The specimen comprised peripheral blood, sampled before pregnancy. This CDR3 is CASRGGQNEKLFF. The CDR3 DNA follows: TGTGCCAGCAGGGGGGGACAGAATGAAAAACTGTTTTTT.